This entry concerns a single TCR beta chain. The sample is drawn from a study of siplizumab effects on memory and regulatory T cells. Profiled with immunoSEQ multiplex PCR; TCRdb holds only in-frame clones, not every one. The sample yields 90,000 to 130,000 clones, roughly 89% seen once. The CDR3 has 14 residues. V shed 5 bases and J shed 3 bases, with 13 bases lying between them. The germline CDR1 and CDR2 sequences are SEHNR and FQNEAQ (reference sequence). The sequence derives from a human donor in good health. The specimen sequenced was CD4+ T cells sorted from blood. The rearrangement links TRBV7-9 to TRBJ1-2; D is possibly TRBD1 (6 bases). CDR3 DNA sequence: TGTGCCAGCAGCGCGCCACGGGGGCACTATGGCTACACCTTC. It encodes CASSAPRGHYGYTF. Full variable domain (missing parts from reference TRBV7-9 and TRBJ1-2): DTGVSQNPRHKITKRGQNVTFRCDPISEHNRLYWYRQTLGQGPEFLTYFQNEAQLEKSRLLSDRFSAERPKGSFSTLEIQRTEQGDSAMYLCASSAPRGHYGYTFGSGTRLTVV.